Presented here are 28 T cell receptor beta chains from one specimen sequenced in a study of response to subunit inactivated influenza vaccine. MiXCR, run by TCRdb on the RT-PCR reads, gives a single entry per CDR3 protein. The sample holds around 850,000 distinct CDR3 sequences, about a fifth seen once. The input for sequencing was PBMCs from blood, taken roughly 5 days after vaccination. Receptor source: a man aged 45 to 65 who received an inactivated influenza vaccine.

The rearrangement links TRBV9 to TRBJ2-2, with D perhaps TRBD2 (6 bases). V was trimmed by 6 bases and J by 5 bases, leaving 14 bases between them. CDR1 is SGDLS, CDR2 YYNGEE, per germline. CDR3 length: 14 amino acids. The chain's CDR3 is CASTSGPPTGELFF. CDR3 bases: TGTGCCAGCACAAGCGGGCCTCCGACCGGGGAGCTGTTTTTT. Drawing the rest from reference TRBV9 and TRBJ2-2, the complete variable domain is DSGVTQTPKHLITATGQRVTLRCSPRSGDLSVYWYQQSLDQGLQFLIQYYNGEERAKGNILERFSAQQFPDLHSELNLSSLELGDSALYFCASTSGPPTGELFFGEGSRLTVL.

This CDR3 reads CASSLVESYNEQFF. In DNA form, the CDR3 reads TGTGCCAGCAGCTTAGTTGAGTCCTACAATGAGCAGTTCTTC. The chain is built from TRBV7-6 and TRBJ2-1; D remains unclear. With 1 base removed from V and 1 base from J, the gap between germline ends came to 5 bases. The germline V gene has CDR1 SGHVS and CDR2 FNYEAQ. CDR3 size: 14 residues.

The chain uses TRBV12-3 or TRBV12-4 and TRBJ2-5; D gene uncertain. V was cut by 5 bases and J by 1 base, with 17 bases left in between. CDR3 length equals 16 residues. The CDR3 nucleotides read TGTGCCAGCAGTCTGGACCGTTTCCAAGTCCAAGAGACCCAGTACTTC. Its protein is CASSLDRFQVQETQYF.

The J gene is TRBJ2-1, the V gene TRBV7-2, with a weak D call TRBD1 (5 bases). Germline V gene sequence: CDR1 SGHTA, CDR2 FQGNSA. Trimming shortened V by 5 bases and J by 4 bases, and 18 bases separated the two germline ends. The CDR3 consists of 16 residues. The CDR3 is CASSRGGRVGYNEQFF. CDR3 coding DNA: TGTGCCAGCAGCAGGGGTGGCAGGGTCGGGTACAATGAGCAGTTCTTC.

This clonotype was seen only a few times. The chain links TRBV20-1 to TRBJ2-3; possibly TRBD1 for D (6 bases). CDR3 length equals 14 residues. Trimming cost V 3 bases and J 10 bases, with 20 bases left between them. Germline V lookup: CDR1 DFQATT, CDR2 SNEGSKA (reference sequence). The CDR3 sequence: CSARFQGSLAAQYF. CDR3 in DNA: TGCAGTGCTAGGTTTCAGGGGAGCCTTGCCGCGCAGTATTTT.

This clonotype was seen only a few times. The chain links TRBV5-1 to TRBJ2-1; no clear D gene. The CDR3 has 12 amino acids. V shed 0 bases and J shed 7 bases, with 5 bases lying between them. The V gene's germline CDR1 is SGHRS and CDR2 YFSETQ. In nucleotides, the CDR3 is TGCGCCAGCAGCTTGGCTGAGAATGAGCAGTTCTTC. Translation: CASSLAENEQFF.

This clonotype showed up just a few times. V usage is TRBV5-1 and J usage is TRBJ1-2; D unresolved. V dropped 4 bases and J dropped 7 bases, with 11 bases sitting between them. CDR3 length equals 12 residues. CDR1 SGHRS and CDR2 YFSETQ come from the germline V gene. The CDR3 DNA sequence: TGCGCCAGCAGCAACGCGGAGGTTGGCTACACCTTC. Its translation is CASSNAEVGYTF.

The rearrangement uses TRBV5-6 and TRBJ2-7; 9 bases fit TRBD1. The ends lost 4 bases at V and 5 bases at J; junction bases unmatched: 10. Per germline, CDR1 SGHDT and CDR2 YYEEEE. The CDR3 loop spans 15 amino acids. The CDR3 bases are TGTGCCAGCAGCACGCCGGGACAGGGAAACGACGAGCAGTACTTC. It is translated as CASSTPGQGNDEQYF. The variable domain in full, with the rest retrieved from reference TRBV5-6 and TRBJ2-7, is DAGVTQSPTHLIKTRGQQVTLRCSPKSGHDTVSWYQQALGQGPQFIFQYYEEEERQRGNFPDRFSGHQFPNYSSELNVNALLLGDSALYLCASSTPGQGNDEQYFGPGTRLTVT.

The chain uses TRBV5-5 and TRBJ2-3, with 10 positions matching TRBD1. Germline CDR1 SGHKS, CDR2 YYEKEE (reference sequence). V lost 2 bases to trimming and J lost 6 bases; unmatched junction nucleotides: 3. There are 14 residues in the CDR3. The CDR3 sequence: CASSFDRGRDTQYF. The DNA for the CDR3 is TGTGCCAGCAGCTTCGACAGGGGGCGGGATACGCAGTATTTT.

This clonotype turned up a few times. This chain links TRBV29-1 with TRBJ2-1, with D maybe TRBD2 (5 bases). V lost 8 bases, J lost 4 bases, and 15 bases lay in between. This CDR3 contains 13 residues. Germline CDR1 and CDR2: SQVTM and ANQGSEA. This chain's CDR3 is CSTSGDLYNEQFF. CDR3 sequence (DNA): TGCAGCACCAGCGGAGACTTATACAATGAGCAGTTCTTC.

This sequence joins TRBV24-1 and TRBJ2-5, with unresolved D. The CDR3 covers 15 residues. CDR1 is KGHDR and CDR2 is SFDVKD in the germline V gene. The ends were cut back, 1 base at V and 0 bases at J, with 8 bases in the middle. The chain's CDR3 is CATSDLTGNQETQYF. The DNA for the CDR3 is TGTGCCACCAGTGATTTAACGGGCAACCAAGAGACCCAGTACTTC.

This clonotype was observed a few times. V and J are TRBV20-1 and TRBJ2-5; a possible D gene is TRBD2 (6 bases). V gave up 3 bases and J gave up 3 bases, with 8 bases separating them. CDR1 is DFQATT, CDR2 SNEGSKA, per germline (reference sequence). The CDR3 has 12 residues. The CDR3 sequence: CSASGGKETQYF. CDR3 DNA sequence: TGCAGTGCTAGTGGAGGGAAAGAGACCCAGTACTTC.

This clonotype was detected only a few times. The chain carries TRBV5-4 and TRBJ1-5; possible D gene TRBD1, 6 bases. The V end lost 0 bases, the J end lost 1 base, and 20 bases lay between the germline ends. CDR1 is SGHNT and CDR2 is YYREEE in the germline V gene (reference sequence). CDR3 length: 19 residues. CDR3 in amino acids: CASSLDFTGGRTSNQPQHF. The CDR3 DNA reads as TGTGCCAGCAGCTTGGATTTTACCGGGGGCCGGACGAGCAATCAGCCCCAGCATTTT. Full variable domain (rest looked up from reference TRBV5-4 and TRBJ1-5): ETGVTQSPTHLIKTRGQQVTLRCSSQSGHNTVSWYQQALGQGPQFIFQYYREEENGRGNFPPRFSGLQFPNYSSELNVNALELDDSALYLCASSLDFTGGRTSNQPQHFGDGTRLSIL.

Only a few counts were recorded for this clonotype. V usage is TRBV6-1 and J usage is TRBJ1-5, with 7 bases aligning to TRBD1. Germline CDR1 and CDR2: MNHNS and SASEGT. J gave up 8 bases and V 6 bases, and 10 bases lay outside the gene matches. This CDR3 is built from 14 residues. The CDR3 nucleotides are TGTGCCAGCAGCCGGGACAGATCCTCGGAGCCCCAGCATTTT. It specifies CASSRDRSSEPQHF.

This sequence joins TRBV9 and TRBJ1-4, with 9 bases identical to TRBD1. Germline CDR1 and CDR2: SGDLS and YYNGEE. The J segment lost 7 bases and the V segment lost 3 bases, leaving 4 bases of the junction unmatched. This CDR3 region has 14 residues. The CDR3 DNA reads as TGTGCCAGCAGCGCACAGGGGGCGCTTGAAAAACTGTTTTTT. Amino acids: CASSAQGALEKLFF.

This clonotype has a count of ten or more. This chain uses TRBV28 with TRBJ2-3, with 7 bases matching TRBD2. CDR1 MDHEN and CDR2 SYDVKM come from the germline V gene. V dropped 5 bases and J dropped 1; count of bases not matched to a gene: 6. The CDR3 runs to 15 residues. DNA of the CDR3: TGTGCCAGCAGTAGCCGTGGACTAGGCACAGATACGCAGTATTTT. It encodes CASSSRGLGTDTQYF.

The rearrangement links TRBV28 to TRBJ1-2; perhaps TRBD1 as D (6 bases). The CDR3 covers 13 residues. Trimming took off 4 bases at V and 10 bases at J, with 16 bases between the two ends. In germline, CDR1 is MDHEN, CDR2 SYDVKM. CDR3 DNA sequence: TGTGCCAGCAGTTCCCGGATAGGGGGGTACTACACCTTC. Residues: CASSSRIGGYYTF.

The chain couples TRBV20-1 to TRBJ1-4; 10 nucleotides match TRBD1. The CDR3 sequence is 15 residues long. J was trimmed by 6 bases and V by 3 bases; bases with no gene match: 7. Germline lookup yields CDR1 DFQATT and CDR2 SNEGSKA (reference sequence). CDR3: CSASPGGQGYEKLFF. The CDR3 nucleotides are TGCAGTGCTAGTCCGGGGGGACAGGGGTATGAAAAACTGTTTTTT.

This CDR3 is CASSQDTGYETQYF. CDR3 DNA: TGCGCCAGCAGCCAAGATACCGGGTACGAGACCCAGTACTTC. The chain couples TRBV4-3 to TRBJ2-5; D not resolved. CDR1 and CDR2 from the germline V gene are LGHNA and YSLEER. The CDR3 runs to 14 residues. Trimming stripped 0 bases from V and 5 bases from J, with 10 bases between.

This clonotype was observed a few times. The chain recombines TRBV5-5 with TRBJ1-2; D unresolved. V lost 0 bases, J lost 8 bases, and 8 bases lay in between. The CDR3 covers 12 residues. The germline V gene encodes CDR1 SGHKS and CDR2 YYEKEE (reference sequence). DNA for the CDR3: TGTGCCAGCAGCTTGGTAGACTTCGGCTACACCTTC. Translation: CASSLVDFGYTF. The full variable domain, its missing parts supplied by reference TRBV5-5 and TRBJ1-2, is DAGVTQSPTHLIKTRGQQVTLRCSPISGHKSVSWYQQVLGQGPQFIFQYYEKEERGRGNFPDRFSARQFPNYSSELNVNALLLGDSALYLCASSLVDFGYTFGSGTRLTVV.

The genes are TRBV27 and TRBJ2-1; D is uncertain. The germline CDR1 and CDR2 sequences are MNHEY and SMNVEV (reference sequence). CDR3 length: 15 residues. Trimming pared 4 bases from V and 3 bases from J, leaving 13 bases between. In DNA, the CDR3 is TGTGCCAGCAGTTCCCACCCGACTTACTACAATGAGCAGTTCTTC. Amino acid sequence: CASSSHPTYYNEQFF.

The V and J genes are TRBV28 and TRBJ1-5; TRBD1 aligns across 7 bases. Per germline, CDR1 MDHEN and CDR2 SYDVKM. V trimming: 3 bases; J trimming: 3 bases; junction bases outside the gene matches: 2. The CDR3 spans 14 residues. CDR3 bases: TGTGCCAGCAGTTTCGACAGGGCCAATCAGCCCCAGCATTTT. Its translation is CASSFDRANQPQHF.

This clonotype was recorded a few times. The rearrangement joins TRBV6-1 to TRBJ2-7; 8 positions match TRBD2. The germline V gene has CDR1 MNHNS and CDR2 SASEGT. With 6 bases clipped from V and 2 bases from J, the junction kept 6 bases outside the gene matches. The CDR3 is 14 amino acids. The CDR3 protein is CASRPGGSAYEQYF. Here the CDR3 DNA reads TGTGCCAGCAGACCGGGAGGGAGTGCCTACGAGCAGTACTTC.

V usage is TRBV7-2 and J usage is TRBJ2-5; a possible D gene is TRBD2 (5 bases). The CDR3 spans 13 residues. Germline values: CDR1 SGHTA, CDR2 FQGNSA. V was cut by 5 bases and J by 4 bases, with 11 bases left in between. The chain's CDR3 is CASSDWAGETQYF. The DNA for the CDR3 is TGTGCCAGCAGCGACTGGGCGGGAGAGACCCAGTACTTC.

The V gene is TRBV29-1, the J gene TRBJ1-5; 8 bases match TRBD1. The junction had 8 bases not matched to a gene; V was cut back by 4 bases and J by 6 bases. The CDR3 length is 14 residues. In germline, CDR1 is SQVTM, CDR2 ANQGSEA. The CDR3 reads CSVAGQGGGQPQHF. Written as DNA, the CDR3 is TGCAGCGTTGCTGGACAGGGTGGCGGTCAGCCCCAGCATTTT.

The chain joins TRBV9 to TRBJ2-1; 7 positions match TRBD2. V gave up 0 bases and J gave up 8 bases; unmatched junction bases: 8. The CDR3 covers 15 residues. The V gene's germline CDR1 is SGDLS and CDR2 YYNGEE. This chain's CDR3 is CASSVEASGGYEQFF. The DNA for the CDR3 is TGTGCCAGCAGCGTAGAGGCTAGCGGAGGGTATGAGCAGTTCTTC.

This clonotype was found a few times. The V and J genes are TRBV20-1 and TRBJ2-7, with 9 bases aligning to TRBD2. The CDR3 totals 16 residues. CDR1 is DFQATT and CDR2 is SNEGSKA in the germline V gene (reference sequence). The V segment lost 0 bases and the J segment 5 bases; nucleotides outside the gene matches: 11. As DNA, the CDR3 is TGCAGTGCTAGAGATGTTAAGGCTAGCGGGAACAACGAGCAGTACTTC. It encodes CSARDVKASGNNEQYF.

J is TRBJ2-3 and V is TRBV5-1, with D unresolved. Looked up from germline, CDR1 is SGHRS and CDR2 is YFSETQ. Deletions cut 0 bases from V and 0 bases from J, with 8 bases between. The CDR3 length is 15 residues. For the CDR3, the DNA is TGCGCCAGCAGCTTGGGACAAACTAGCACAGATACGCAGTATTTT. Amino acids: CASSLGQTSTDTQYF.